This T cell receptor beta chain was sequenced during a study of radiation and T cells in renal cell carcinoma. Libraries were prepared by immunoSEQ multiplex PCR; TCRdb keeps only in-frame clonotypes and omits some of them. This table holds more than 95,000 clones, roughly 80% found once. Germline V gene data show CDR1 as SGHVS and CDR2 as FNYEAQ. This CDR3 spans 15 amino acids. Trimming shortened V by 5 bases and J by 2 bases, and 14 bases separated the two germline ends. Time point denoted: baseline pretreatment blood. Noted treatment: 15 Gy SBRT to primary tumor, nephrectomy 4 weeks later. The sample here was blood, taken from a patient whose treatment included radiotherapy and nephrectomy. The receptor comes from a woman aged 60 to 75 with renal cell carcinoma. V usage is TRBV7-6 and J usage is TRBJ2-3; tentatively, D is TRBD1 (6 bases). The CDR3 DNA sequence: TGTGCCAGCAGCGACGGCCGACAGGTCACAGATACGCAGTATTTT. Encoded protein: CASSDGRQVTDTQYF. Variable domain in full (rest from reference TRBV7-6 and TRBJ2-3): GAGVSQSPRYKVTKRGQDVALRCDPISGHVSLYWYRQALGQGPEFLTYFNYEAQQDKSGLPNDRFSAERPEGSISTLTIQRTEQRDSAMYRCASSDGRQVTDTQYFGPGTRLTVL.